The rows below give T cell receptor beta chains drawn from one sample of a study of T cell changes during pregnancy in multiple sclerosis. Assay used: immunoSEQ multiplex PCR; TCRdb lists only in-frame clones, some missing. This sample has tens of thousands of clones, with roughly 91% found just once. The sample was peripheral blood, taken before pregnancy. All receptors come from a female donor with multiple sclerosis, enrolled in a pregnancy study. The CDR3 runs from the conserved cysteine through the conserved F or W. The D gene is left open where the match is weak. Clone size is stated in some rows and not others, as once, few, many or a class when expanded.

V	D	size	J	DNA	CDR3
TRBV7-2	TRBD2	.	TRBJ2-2	TGTGCCAGCAGCTCCTTAGCGGGGGGGCCCGGGGAGCTGTTTTTT	CASSSLAGGPGELFF
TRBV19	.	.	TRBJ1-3	TGTGCCAGTAGTATTCAAGCAGGTGGAAACACCATATATTTT	CASSIQAGGNTIYF
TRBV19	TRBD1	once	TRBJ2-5	TGTGCCAGTAGTAGACAGGGACAGGGAGGCCAAGAGACCCAGTACTTC	CASSRQGQGGQETQYF
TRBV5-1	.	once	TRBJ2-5	TGCGCCAGCAGCTTGGGAAGCGGACAGCAAGAGACCCAGTACTTC	CASSLGSGQQETQYF
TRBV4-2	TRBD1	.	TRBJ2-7	TGTGCCAGCAGCCAGACGAGGGACAGCGGTTACGAGCAGTACTTC	CASSQTRDSGYEQYF
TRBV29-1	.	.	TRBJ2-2	TGCAGCGTCGCCCGGTCCACCGGGGAGCTGTTTTTT	CSVARSTGELFF
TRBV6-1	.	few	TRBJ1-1	TGTGCCAGCAGTGCAACAGGAGCGAACACTGAAGCTTTCTTT	CASSATGANTEAFF
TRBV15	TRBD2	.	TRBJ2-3	TGTGCCACCAGCAGAGTTCTAGCGGGGTCTACAGATACGCAGTATTTT	CATSRVLAGSTDTQYF
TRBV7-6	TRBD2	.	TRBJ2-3	TGTGCCAGCAGCTTAGCCGGGGGGGCCACAGATACGCAGTATTTT	CASSLAGGATDTQYF
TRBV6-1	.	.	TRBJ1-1	TGTGCCAGCAGTGATCCCAGGCTACCTCCCACTGAAGCTTTCTTT	CASSDPRLPPTEAFF
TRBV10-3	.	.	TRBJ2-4	TGTGCCATCAGTGACCCGCCGGTAGCCAAAAACATTCAGTACTTC	CAISDPPVAKNIQYF
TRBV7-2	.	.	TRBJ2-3	TGTGCCAGCAGCCCCAACACAGATACGCAGTATTTT	CASSPNTDTQYF
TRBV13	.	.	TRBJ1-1	TGTGCCAGCAGCGCCAGGACGGGGGGAGCCATGAACACTGAAGCTTTCTTT	CASSARTGGAMNTEAFF
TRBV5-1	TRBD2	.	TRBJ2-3	TGCGCCAGCAGCTTGTCGACTAGCGGGGGCACAGATACGCAGTATTTT	CASSLSTSGGTDTQYF
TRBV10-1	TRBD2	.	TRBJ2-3	TGCGCCAGCAGTGAGCCTAGGCCGGGGGGAAGCACAGATACGCAGTATTTT	CASSEPRPGGSTDTQYF
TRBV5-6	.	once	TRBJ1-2	TGTGCCAGCAGCCCGGGTCCGGAGCCGAGGCGGCCGGGCTACACCTTC	CASSPGPEPRRPGYTF
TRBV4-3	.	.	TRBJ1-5	TGCGCCAGCAGCCAAGAATCAGGGGCTAATCAGCCCCAGCATTTT	CASSQESGANQPQHF
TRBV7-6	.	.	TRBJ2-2	TGTGCCAGCAGTCTAGAGATCGGGACCGGGGAGCTGTTTTTT	CASSLEIGTGELFF
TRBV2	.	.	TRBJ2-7	TGTGCCAGCAGTACTGACAGGAACGAGCAGTACTTC	CASSTDRNEQYF
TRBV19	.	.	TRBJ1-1	TGTGCCAGTAGTGAAACGACAGGTATGAACACTGAAGCTTTCTTT	CASSETTGMNTEAFF
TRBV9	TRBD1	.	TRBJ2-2	TGTGCCAGCAGCGCCGGACAGGCGAACACCGGGGAGCTGTTTTTT	CASSAGQANTGELFF
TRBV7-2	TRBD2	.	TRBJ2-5	TGTGCCAGCAGCGCGAGAGTGGCGGGGGGCCCGGGGCAAGAGACCCAGTACTTC	CASSARVAGGPGQETQYF
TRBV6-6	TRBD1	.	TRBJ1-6	TGTGCCAGCAGATCCGGGACAGAGAATTCACCCCTCCACTTT	CASRSGTENSPLHF
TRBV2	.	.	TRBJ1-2	TGTGCCAGCAGCGCGTTGACAGCCTATGGCTACACCTTC	CASSALTAYGYTF
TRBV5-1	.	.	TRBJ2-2	TGCGCCAGCAGCTTGGGTACCGGGACAGGGGAGCTGTTTTTT	CASSLGTGTGELFF
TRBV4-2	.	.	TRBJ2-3	TGTGCCAGCAGCCAAGATCGGCGGTTGGATACGCAGTATTTT	CASSQDRRLDTQYF
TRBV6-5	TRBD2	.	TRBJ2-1	TGTGCCACGAGACTAGCGGGGGTTAATGAGCAGTTCTTC	CATRLAGVNEQFF
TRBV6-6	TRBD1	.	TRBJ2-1	TGTGCCAGCAGGGATAGGGCAGGGGGCTCCTACAATGAGCAGTTCTTC	CASRDRAGGSYNEQFF
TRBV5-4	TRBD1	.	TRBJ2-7	TGTGCCAGCAGCCCCGGACAGGGAGACGAGCAGTACTTC	CASSPGQGDEQYF
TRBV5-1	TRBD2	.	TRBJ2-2	TGCGCCAGCAGCTTGATACGCGGGGGAACCAACACCGGGGAGCTGTTTTTT	CASSLIRGGTNTGELFF
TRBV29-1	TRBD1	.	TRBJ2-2	TGCAGCGTTGTTGGGGGACAGGGCCTTAGAGGGGAGCTGTTTTTT	CSVVGGQGLRGELFF
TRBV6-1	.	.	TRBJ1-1	TGTGCCAGCAGTGAGTGGGGCAGGCCGAACACTGAAGCTTTCTTT	CASSEWGRPNTEAFF
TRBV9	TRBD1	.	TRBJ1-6	TGTGCCAGCAGCGTAGATTTGGAGGGGACAGGGGACTCACCCCTCCACTTT	CASSVDLEGTGDSPLHF
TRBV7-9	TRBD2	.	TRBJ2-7	TGTGCCAGCACCGCGGGGGGTTCCTACGAGCAGTACTTC	CASTAGGSYEQYF
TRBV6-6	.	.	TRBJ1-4	TGTGCCACCAAAGCGCCGGGGGAGAATGAAAAACTGTTTTTT	CATKAPGENEKLFF
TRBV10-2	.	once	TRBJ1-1	TGCGCCAGCATGGGGGGGCGGACTGAAGCTTTCTTT	CASMGGRTEAFF
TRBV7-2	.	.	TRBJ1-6	TGTGCCAGCAGCTTCCAGTCACCCCTCCACTTT	CASSFQSPLHF
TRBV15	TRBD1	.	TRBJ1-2	TGTGCCACCAGCCAAGGACAGGGGGAAGGCTACACCTTC	CATSQGQGEGYTF
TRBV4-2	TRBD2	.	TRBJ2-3	TGTGCCAGCAGCCACAGAACTAGCGGGGTGATAGATACGCAGTATTTT	CASSHRTSGVIDTQYF